The 5 T cell receptor beta chains below come from one sample, sequenced in a study of blood T cell repertoires in COVID-19. Libraries were prepared by immunoSEQ multiplex PCR; TCRdb keeps only in-frame clonotypes and omits some of them. The data contain approximately 500,000 clones, 89% of them singletons. The sample comprised peripheral blood. Receptors originate from a man aged 18 to 30 with COVID-19, enrolled during active disease.

The chain combines TRBV14 with TRBJ2-1, with 11 bases identical to TRBD2. The length of the CDR3 is 17 residues. Germline assignment: CDR1 SGHDN and CDR2 FVKESK. J was trimmed by 3 bases and V by 0 bases; bases with no gene match: 4. In DNA, the CDR3 is TGTGCCAGCAGCCAAGAACCTAGCGGGAGGTTCTACAATGAGCAGTTCTTC. It yields the protein CASSQEPSGRFYNEQFF. Variable domain in full (rest from reference TRBV14 and TRBJ2-1): EAGVTQFPSHSVIEKGQTVTLRCDPISGHDNLYWYRRVMGKEIKFLLHFVKESKQDESGMPNNRFLAERTGGTYSTLKVQPAELEDSGVYFCASSQEPSGRFYNEQFFGPGTRLTVL.

The V gene is TRBV6-5, the J gene TRBJ1-6; 9 bases fit TRBD1. The trim removed 6 bases at V and 7 bases at J, leaving 7 bases unmatched. This CDR3 contains 15 residues. CDR1 and CDR2 from the germline V gene are MNHEY and SVGAGI. This chain's CDR3 is CASRSPGTGNSPLHF. CDR3 sequence (DNA): TGTGCCAGCAGATCGCCCGGGACAGGGAATTCACCCCTCCACTTT.

This rearrangement joins TRBV7-9 to TRBJ2-6; no firm D call. Trimming took off 7 bases at V and 4 bases at J, with 11 bases between the two ends. The germline V gene has CDR1 SEHNR and CDR2 FQNEAQ (reference sequence). The length of the CDR3 is 14 residues. Here the CDR3 reads CASMRGYGANVLTF. CDR3 in DNA: TGTGCCAGCATGAGAGGTTACGGGGCCAACGTCCTGACTTTC.

The rearrangement links TRBV5-5 to TRBJ2-5, with 15 bases fitting TRBD2. Germline values: CDR1 SGHKS, CDR2 YYEKEE (reference sequence). J gave up 2 bases and V 2 bases, and 7 bases lay outside the gene matches. This CDR3 is 18 amino acids long. CDR3 region: CASSFGLAGGLNQETQYF. CDR3 bases: TGTGCCAGCAGCTTCGGACTAGCGGGGGGGTTGAATCAAGAGACCCAGTACTTC. The variable domain in full, with the rest retrieved from reference TRBV5-5 and TRBJ2-5, is DAGVTQSPTHLIKTRGQQVTLRCSPISGHKSVSWYQQVLGQGPQFIFQYYEKEERGRGNFPDRFSARQFPNYSSELNVNALLLGDSALYLCASSFGLAGGLNQETQYFGPGTRLLVL.

This chain connects TRBV7-2 to TRBJ2-7; TRBD2 matches at 12 bases. There are 16 residues in the CDR3. The trim removed 1 base at V and 5 bases at J, leaving 6 bases unmatched. CDR1 is SGHTA, CDR2 FQGNSA, per germline. The CDR3 coding sequence is TGTGCCAGCAGCTTAGTACCCGCTAGCGGGAGGGACGAGCAGTACTTC. Translating it yields CASSLVPASGRDEQYF.